This passage covers 2 T cell receptor beta chains from one sample sequenced in a study of T cell repertoires in cytomegalovirus infection. TCRdb independently ran MiXCR on the reads; one entry per CDR3 protein. The data show under 800,000 distinct CDR3 sequences, roughly 26% seen once. Sequencing used CD8+ T cells from PBMCs. All receptors derive from a human donor in good health (CMV status not recorded). Some clones in this sample may be carry-over from other donors' samples.

This clonotype was found a few times. The rearrangement uses TRBV20-1 and TRBJ2-7, with 10 bases matching TRBD1. CDR3 size: 14 residues. CDR1 DFQATT and CDR2 SNEGSKA come from the germline V gene (reference sequence). Losses at the gene ends were 3 bases for V and 0 bases for J; bases not matched to a gene: 2. CDR3 region: CSARGQGPSYEQYF. The CDR3 coding sequence is TGCAGTGCTAGGGGACAGGGGCCCTCCTACGAGCAGTACTTC.

The chain employs TRBV20-1 and TRBJ2-1; D is ambiguous. Germline CDR1 DFQATT, CDR2 SNEGSKA (reference sequence). The CDR3 has 15 residues. CDR3 in DNA: TGCAGCCACCGCTCCAAGGAAGTACATTACAATGAGCAGTTCTTC. It translates to CSHRSKEVHYNEQFF.